The source of this TCR beta chain is a study of early T cells in non-severe SARS-CoV-2 infection. Study in general: Alpha and beta chains were unpaired, from unsorted whole-blood bulk RNA. General study points: Using VDJdb, the matching emphasized anti-spike CD8 responses while missing private and CD4 specificities.

TCRdb re-called the 5' RACE reads with MiXCR, one entry per CDR3 protein. The repertoire holds approximately 50,000 distinct CDR3 sequences, less than 15% seen once, with 2.5% in the top ten. Comment on this clonotype: What it recognizes is unknown. Relative to the germline gene, one junction end is altered; a read error may explain this.

There are 16 residues in the CDR3. Germline V gives CDR1 SGHDN, CDR2 FVKESK. The chain carries TRBV14 and TRBJ2-1; D remains ambiguous. The clonotype was recovered from an adult who was a healthcare worker with PCR-confirmed SARS-CoV-2 infection or an uninfected control (not recorded which). The source was whole blood, collected at baseline. CDR3 bases: TGTGCCAGCTGCCAGAGGAGTGGCGCCCGCCGGGATGAGCAGTTCTTC. Translated: CASCQRSGARRDEQFF.